Listed below are T cell receptor beta chains from one sample, sequenced in a study of human T cells and chemical hapten exposure. TCRdb used MiXCR to reprocess the RACE reads, holding one entry per CDR3 protein. The sample carries 150,000 to 200,000 distinct CDR3 sequences, under 35% recorded once. This material consisted of whole blood, taken in connection with sensitization to the hapten diphenylcyclopropenone (DPC). All receptors come from a woman aged 30 to 39 with alopecia areata. Some clones in this sample may be carry-over from other donors' samples. Each CDR3 is given with its conserved first and last residue. The order of the fields is D gene, V gene, clone size, J gene, CDR3 DNA, CDR3 protein. D genes are given only for firm matches. Size values are once, few and many counts, or a class for expanded clones, and some rows have none.

d_call: .
v_call: TRBV7-2
clone_size: few
j_call: TRBJ2-2
cdr3_nt: TGTGCCAGCACCCGGAAGGGTTACACCGGGGAGCTGTTTTTT
cdr3_aa: CASTRKGYTGELFF

d_call: TRBD1
v_call: TRBV7-9
clone_size: .
j_call: TRBJ1-4
cdr3_nt: TGTGCCACCAAAGACAGGGATGAAAAACTGTTTTTT
cdr3_aa: CATKDRDEKLFF

d_call: TRBD1
v_call: TRBV20-1
clone_size: once
j_call: TRBJ1-4
cdr3_nt: TGCAGTGCTAGACACAGGGGAAATGAAAAACTGTTTTTT
cdr3_aa: CSARHRGNEKLFF

d_call: .
v_call: TRBV7-8
clone_size: .
j_call: TRBJ2-1
cdr3_nt: TGTGCCAGCAGCGAGGGACTGGTGTTCGCCTACGCTGAGCAGTTCTTC
cdr3_aa: CASSEGLVFAYAEQFF

d_call: .
v_call: TRBV18
clone_size: .
j_call: TRBJ2-5
cdr3_nt: TGTGCCAGCTCCTTCACGGAAGAGACCCAGTACTTC
cdr3_aa: CASSFTEETQYF

d_call: .
v_call: TRBV28
clone_size: few
j_call: TRBJ1-2
cdr3_nt: TGTGCCAGCACACCACCCGGGGCGGCTTCTAACTATGGCTACACCTTC
cdr3_aa: CASTPPGAASNYGYTF

d_call: .
v_call: TRBV20-1
clone_size: few
j_call: TRBJ2-6
cdr3_nt: TGCAGTGCAGACTCAACCGGGGGCTCTGGGGCCAACGTCCTGACTTTC
cdr3_aa: CSADSTGGSGANVLTF

d_call: .
v_call: TRBV27
clone_size: few
j_call: TRBJ1-1
cdr3_nt: TGTGCCAGCAGTTGGGGAAGGAACACTGAAGCTTTCTTT
cdr3_aa: CASSWGRNTEAFF

d_call: .
v_call: TRBV29-1
clone_size: .
j_call: TRBJ1-3
cdr3_nt: TGCAGCGCCGAAGGATCTGGAAACACCATATATTTT
cdr3_aa: CSAEGSGNTIYF

d_call: TRBD2
v_call: TRBV18
clone_size: once
j_call: TRBJ2-5
cdr3_nt: TGTGCCAGCTCACCGCTAGCGGCAGGGATCCAAGAGACCCAGTACTTC
cdr3_aa: CASSPLAAGIQETQYF

d_call: TRBD1
v_call: TRBV29-1
clone_size: .
j_call: TRBJ2-2
cdr3_nt: TGCAGCGTTTTCCGACAGGGAACCGGGGAGCTGTTTTTT
cdr3_aa: CSVFRQGTGELFF

d_call: TRBD1
v_call: TRBV18
clone_size: .
j_call: TRBJ2-2
cdr3_nt: TGTGCCAGCTCACCACTCGGGACAGGGGGCGCCGGGGAGCTGTTTTTT
cdr3_aa: CASSPLGTGGAGELFF

d_call: .
v_call: TRBV7-9
clone_size: .
j_call: TRBJ2-5
cdr3_nt: TGTGCCAGCAGCTTACAGACTAGCCAAGAGACCCAGTACTTC
cdr3_aa: CASSLQTSQETQYF

d_call: .
v_call: TRBV5-1
clone_size: .
j_call: TRBJ1-4
cdr3_nt: TGCGCCAGCAGCCAACAGGGCTCTAATGAAAAACTGTTTTTT
cdr3_aa: CASSQQGSNEKLFF

d_call: .
v_call: TRBV2
clone_size: .
j_call: TRBJ2-7
cdr3_nt: TGTGCCAGCAGTGAGGGTTCCCCGGCTCTCTACGAGCAGTACTTC
cdr3_aa: CASSEGSPALYEQYF

d_call: .
v_call: TRBV6-2/TRBV6-3
clone_size: .
j_call: TRBJ1-5
cdr3_nt: TGTGCCAGCGACGATCACGGGACCTTCAATCAGCCCCAGCATTTT
cdr3_aa: CASDDHGTFNQPQHF

d_call: TRBD2
v_call: TRBV25-1
clone_size: .
j_call: TRBJ2-1
cdr3_nt: TGTGCCAGCAGTGAATACGGGCTAGCGGGATACAATGAGCAGTTCTTC
cdr3_aa: CASSEYGLAGYNEQFF

d_call: .
v_call: TRBV2
clone_size: few
j_call: TRBJ2-7
cdr3_nt: TGTGCCAGCATGTACGGGCCCTCCTACGAGCAGTACTTC
cdr3_aa: CASMYGPSYEQYF

d_call: .
v_call: TRBV19
clone_size: few
j_call: TRBJ1-2
cdr3_nt: TGTGCCAGTAGTCAGGGGCTGGGAGCTAACTATGGCTACACCTTC
cdr3_aa: CASSQGLGANYGYTF

d_call: TRBD2
v_call: TRBV9
clone_size: many
j_call: TRBJ2-1
cdr3_nt: TGTGCCAGCAGCCACCCGATAGCGGGAGCTCACAATGAGCAGTTCTTC
cdr3_aa: CASSHPIAGAHNEQFF

d_call: .
v_call: TRBV29-1
clone_size: .
j_call: TRBJ2-5
cdr3_nt: TGCAGCGTTGAAGATTACGGGAGAGGAGAGACCCAGTACTTC
cdr3_aa: CSVEDYGRGETQYF

d_call: .
v_call: TRBV11-2
clone_size: .
j_call: TRBJ2-7
cdr3_nt: TGTGCCAGCAGCTTCCGGACACCCCTTGGGGGCTACGAGCAGTACTTC
cdr3_aa: CASSFRTPLGGYEQYF

d_call: .
v_call: TRBV28
clone_size: .
j_call: TRBJ2-7
cdr3_nt: TGTGCCAGCAGCAGCGAACGGTACTACGAGCAGTACTTC
cdr3_aa: CASSSERYYEQYF

d_call: .
v_call: TRBV28
clone_size: few
j_call: TRBJ2-5
cdr3_nt: TGTGCCAGCAGTATTATACAGGGACAAGAGACCCAGTACTTC
cdr3_aa: CASSIIQGQETQYF

d_call: .
v_call: TRBV7-9
clone_size: many
j_call: TRBJ2-1
cdr3_nt: TGTGCCAGCGTCCCCGCGGGACGTGAGCAGTTCTTC
cdr3_aa: CASVPAGREQFF

d_call: TRBD1
v_call: TRBV29-1
clone_size: .
j_call: TRBJ2-7
cdr3_nt: TGCAGCGTTGAAGTGGGGACAGGGGGCTCGGAGCAGTACTTC
cdr3_aa: CSVEVGTGGSEQYF

d_call: .
v_call: TRBV6-2/TRBV6-3
clone_size: .
j_call: TRBJ2-7
cdr3_nt: TGTGCCAGCAGACCGACAGGACGCTCCGAGCAGTACTTC
cdr3_aa: CASRPTGRSEQYF

d_call: TRBD2
v_call: TRBV27
clone_size: .
j_call: TRBJ2-5
cdr3_nt: TGTGCCAGCAGTTTCCTAGCGGCCCCAGAGACCCAGTACTTC
cdr3_aa: CASSFLAAPETQYF

d_call: .
v_call: TRBV11-2
clone_size: .
j_call: TRBJ2-4
cdr3_nt: TGTGCCAGCAGCTTTACCCAAAACATTCAGTACTTC
cdr3_aa: CASSFTQNIQYF

d_call: .
v_call: TRBV28
clone_size: few
j_call: TRBJ2-7
cdr3_nt: TGTGCCAGCAGTCCCACTCTAGCGTCATACGAGCAGTACTTC
cdr3_aa: CASSPTLASYEQYF

d_call: TRBD2
v_call: TRBV20-1
clone_size: .
j_call: TRBJ2-1
cdr3_nt: TGCAGTGCTCACTCGTCGACTAGCGGGTCTCCCAATGAGCAGTTCTTC
cdr3_aa: CSAHSSTSGSPNEQFF

d_call: .
v_call: TRBV10-3
clone_size: few
j_call: TRBJ1-1
cdr3_nt: TGTGCCATCAGTGAGTGGCAGAACACTGAAGCTTTCTTT
cdr3_aa: CAISEWQNTEAFF

d_call: TRBD1
v_call: TRBV11-3
clone_size: .
j_call: TRBJ2-5
cdr3_nt: TGTGCCAGCAGGGATACAGGGGAAGAGACCCAGTACTTC
cdr3_aa: CASRDTGEETQYF

d_call: .
v_call: TRBV2
clone_size: .
j_call: TRBJ1-1
cdr3_nt: TGTGCCAGCAGTGAAGGCGGGAGGAACACTGAAGCTTTCTTT
cdr3_aa: CASSEGGRNTEAFF

d_call: .
v_call: TRBV27
clone_size: few
j_call: TRBJ2-7
cdr3_nt: TGTGCCAGCAGTCCCGGGACCTACGAGCAGTACTTC
cdr3_aa: CASSPGTYEQYF

d_call: .
v_call: TRBV12-3/TRBV12-4
clone_size: few
j_call: TRBJ2-2
cdr3_nt: TGTGCCAGCAGTTTCTGGGGACACCGGGGATCCGGGGAGCTGTTTTTT
cdr3_aa: CASSFWGHRGSGELFF

d_call: TRBD2
v_call: TRBV9
clone_size: .
j_call: TRBJ2-1
cdr3_nt: TGTGCCAGCAGCGCAAGCGGGAGGGCCGCTGAGCAGTTCTTC
cdr3_aa: CASSASGRAAEQFF